This T cell receptor beta chain stems from a study of cytomegalovirus exposure and HLA in healthy donors. Study-wide results and caveats: A prior analysis recorded that most TCR beta V segments were productive about 87% or about 30% of the time. In a later analysis, across HLA loci, associated TCR counts were highest for DRB1, lowest for HLA-C. Most of the CMV-associated TCR beta chains (in a later analysis) appeared to be HLA-restricted. A link between a missense DCLRE1C variant and TCR beta V- and J-gene trimming emerged from a later analysis.

In the PCR, 60 Vbeta and 13 Jbeta primers were used. The table came from immunoSEQ multiplex PCR; TCRdb's copy has only in-frame clones and leaves some out. The sample has more than 85,000 clones, 80% seen once; the top ten hold 2.5% to 3%. Concerning this clone itself: The antigen is not known.

With 0 bases removed from V and 6 bases from J, the gap between germline ends came to 8 bases. Germline values: CDR1 SEHNR, CDR2 FQNEAQ (reference sequence). The CDR3 consists of 13 residues. Sequenced sample: PBMCs. This receptor was identified in a woman aged 55-69 years in good health and CMV-seropositive. The genes are TRBV7-9 and TRBJ1-1; D not resolved. The chain's CDR3 is CASSLASFAEAFF. The CDR3 DNA reads TGTGCCAGCAGCTTAGCGAGTTTCGCTGAAGCTTTCTTT.